This T cell receptor (beta chain) was sequenced for a study of T cells after yellow fever vaccination. CDR3 length: 15 amino acids. The V gene lost 0 bases and the J gene lost 3 bases, with 13 bases spanning the gap. In germline, CDR1 is SGHDT, CDR2 YYEEEE. TCRdb independently ran MiXCR on the 5' RACE reads; one entry per CDR3 protein. The data show under 55,000 distinct CDR3 sequences, with almost 7% seen just once and around 16% held by the top ten. This clonotype was seen ten or more times. Material: CD8+ T cells not binding an NS4B(214-222) dextramer, sorted from PBMCs, obtained 45 days after the yellow fever booster vaccination. This clonotype was obtained from a man aged 25-40 years who received the YFV17D yellow fever vaccine. The chain uses TRBV5-6 and TRBJ2-7, with D perhaps assigned TRBD1 or TRBD2 (5 bases each). The CDR3 spells CASSLAGEQVYEQYF. The CDR3 nucleotides are TGTGCCAGCAGCTTGGCCGGGGAACAGGTCTACGAGCAGTACTTC.